This note documents a single T cell receptor (beta chain) sequence. Its antigen remains unknown. This entry comes from a study of post-analysis software for immune sequencing data. Overall study results and limits: Included in a set of five TRBV segments more frequent in patients than controls were TRBV5-6, TRBV5-1 and TRBV20-1. Under F measure analysis, samples from one preparation batch co-clustered strongly. Controls showed significantly higher normalized Chao1 diversity than did multiple sclerosis patients.

The TCR beta cDNA libraries carried unique molecular identifiers. Input of roughly 1 to 11 million T cells yielded 400,000 to 550,000 cDNA molecules. TCRdb ran MiXCR on the PCR reads and lists one entry per CDR3 protein. The table lists 650,000 to 850,000 distinct CDR3 sequences, roughly 50% of them singletons, with approximately 4.5% in the top ten. V shed 8 bases and J shed 3 bases, with 11 bases lying between them. The CDR3 spans 12 residues. Germline V gene lookup returns CDR1 MNHNY and CDR2 SVGAGI (reference sequence). Material for sequencing was blood. The sequence came from a girl under 18 with multiple sclerosis. The chain combines TRBV6-6 with TRBJ2-7; perhaps TRBD2 as D (6 bases). The CDR3 reads CASGGANYEQYF. The CDR3 bases are TGTGCCAGCGGCGGGGCCAACTACGAGCAGTACTTC.